These T cell receptor beta chains were read from a single sample in a study of immune heterogeneity within non-small cell lung tumors. MiXCR, applied by TCRdb to the multiplex PCR reads, yields one record per CDR3 protein. The data contain roughly 3,200 distinct CDR3 sequences, roughly a sixth of them singletons. The sequenced sample was lung tumor tissue. These receptors were taken from a man aged 45-65 years with non-small cell lung cancer. CDR3s include the opening cysteine and the closing phenylalanine or tryptophan. The D gene is left open where the match is weak. Part of the rows lack a size; the others show once, few, many or a class for expanded clones.

size	V	J	D	CDR3	DNA
medium-sized	TRBV6-1	TRBJ1-1	NA	CASSSSITAHANTEAFF	TGTGCCAGCAGTAGTTCTATCACAGCTCATGCGAACACTGAAGCTTTCTTT
few	TRBV7-2	TRBJ2-7	TRBD2	CASSPGTSHWEQYF	TGTGCCAGCAGCCCCGGGACTAGCCATTGGGAGCAGTACTTC
large	TRBV7-8	TRBJ2-1	TRBD1	CASSLEVAGTGVDEQFF	TGTGCCAGCAGCTTAGAAGTTGCTGGGACAGGGGTGGATGAGCAGTTCTTC
medium-sized	TRBV18	TRBJ1-3	NA	CASSPRQALGNTIYF	TGTGCCAGCTCACCGCGGCAGGCCCTTGGAAACACCATATATTTT
NA	TRBV28	TRBJ2-7	NA	CASSQPLSPPPPEQYF	TGTGCCAGCAGCCAACCCCTCTCACCCCCACCACCCGAGCAGTACTTC
medium-sized	TRBV13	TRBJ2-1	TRBD2	CASSIAGAGRNEQFF	TGTGCCAGCAGCATAGCGGGAGCGGGTCGGAATGAGCAGTTCTTC
NA	TRBV5-1	TRBJ2-5	NA	CASSLIGGNQETQYF	TGCGCCAGCAGCTTGATCGGAGGGAACCAAGAGACCCAGTACTTC
once	TRBV7-6	TRBJ1-2	NA	CASSLAQDGNGYTF	TGTGCCAGCAGCTTAGCCCAGGACGGAAATGGCTACACCTTC
medium-sized	TRBV11-2	TRBJ2-3	NA	CASSLIGAGGTDTQYF	TGTGCCAGCAGCTTAATCGGGGCGGGCGGCACAGATACGCAGTATTTT
large	TRBV2	TRBJ1-2	TRBD1	CASRVGTGGGNGYTF	TGTGCCAGCAGAGTAGGGACAGGGGGAGGGAATGGCTACACCTTC
many	TRBV7-9	TRBJ2-7	TRBD1	CASSLPGQGPSYEQYF	TGTGCCAGCAGCCTCCCGGGACAGGGGCCTTCCTACGAGCAGTACTTC
few	TRBV2	TRBJ2-3	NA	CASVSGPTDTQYF	TGTGCCAGCGTAAGCGGACCCACAGATACGCAGTATTTT
medium-sized	TRBV19	TRBJ1-4	NA	CASNPEWTNEKLFF	TGTGCCAGTAACCCCGAGTGGACTAATGAAAAACTGTTTTTT
NA	TRBV5-1	TRBJ1-3	NA	CASSFNTGQMRGNTIYF	TGCGCCAGCAGCTTTAACACTGGACAAATGCGGGGAAACACCATATATTTT
large	TRBV9	TRBJ2-3	NA	CASSVGWRASTDTQYF	TGTGCCAGCAGCGTAGGTTGGAGGGCAAGCACAGATACGCAGTATTTT
medium-sized	TRBV15	TRBJ2-7	TRBD1	CATSRLGTGVAEQYF	TGTGCCACCAGCAGACTCGGGACAGGGGTCGCCGAGCAGTACTTC
medium-sized	TRBV9	TRBJ2-7	NA	CASSANDMSGEQYF	TGTGCCAGCAGCGCCAATGATATGTCGGGGGAGCAGTACTTC
medium-sized	TRBV27	TRBJ2-7	TRBD2	CASRDLAGGSYEQYF	TGTGCCAGCAGAGATCTAGCGGGAGGCTCCTACGAGCAGTACTTC
medium-sized	TRBV20-1	TRBJ2-7	TRBD2	CSATEPGLETYEQYF	TGCAGTGCTACCGAACCGGGACTAGAAACATACGAGCAGTACTTC
NA	TRBV6-1	TRBJ2-1	NA	CASSGGPGLKFF	TGTGCCAGCAGCGGGGGCCCGGGACTGAAGTTCTTC
medium-sized	TRBV29-1	TRBJ1-2	NA	CSVEVKGFYGYTF	TGCAGCGTTGAAGTAAAAGGTTTTTATGGCTACACCTTC
medium-sized	TRBV6-1	TRBJ2-1	TRBD2	CASSYYSGRVDNEQFF	TGTGCCAGCAGTTATTACTCCGGGAGGGTCGACAATGAGCAGTTCTTC
medium-sized	TRBV10-3	TRBJ2-2	TRBD2	CAISDSGRLTGELFF	TGTGCCATCAGTGATAGCGGGAGATTGACCGGGGAGCTGTTTTTT
many	TRBV30	TRBJ2-1	TRBD2	CAIGLANYNEQFF	TGTGCCATCGGACTAGCGAACTACAATGAGCAGTTCTTC
NA	TRBV5-1	TRBJ2-1	NA	CASSLVQLNEQFF	TGCGCCAGCAGCTTGGTTCAGCTCAATGAGCAGTTCTTC
many	TRBV9	TRBJ2-3	NA	CASSVRGSPQDTQYF	TGTGCCAGCAGCGTCAGAGGTTCCCCACAGGATACGCAGTATTTT
NA	TRBV6-9	TRBJ2-1	TRBD2	CASSSASGSSHEQFF	TGTGCCAGCAGTTCCGCTAGCGGGAGTTCCCATGAGCAGTTCTTC
medium-sized	TRBV18	TRBJ2-1	TRBD2	CASSLGLAGYNEQFF	TGTGCCAGCTCACTGGGACTAGCGGGGTACAATGAGCAGTTCTTC
medium-sized	TRBV19	TRBJ2-1	TRBD2	CASNGLVNYNEQFF	TGTGCCAGTAACGGACTAGTAAACTACAATGAGCAGTTCTTC
medium-sized	TRBV6-1	TRBJ2-7	NA	CASTLARTYYEQYF	TGTGCCAGCACCCTCGCCCGGACTTACTACGAGCAGTACTTC
medium-sized	TRBV18	TRBJ1-1	NA	CASSPGPPPRTEAFF	TGTGCCAGCTCACCCGGACCCCCTCCGAGAACTGAAGCTTTCTTT
many	TRBV6-1	TRBJ2-2	NA	CASSPSGTSNTGELFF	TGTGCCAGCAGTCCTTCCGGGACCTCTAACACCGGGGAGCTGTTTTTT
medium-sized	TRBV20-1	TRBJ2-1	NA	CSASFGGGSVKQFF	TGCAGTGCTAGCTTTGGGGGAGGCTCAGTTAAGCAGTTCTTC
medium-sized	TRBV6-1	TRBJ2-7	NA	CASSLGVTGEQYF	TGTGCCAGCAGCTTAGGGGTCACTGGCGAGCAGTACTTC
NA	TRBV20-1	TRBJ1-1	NA	CSAPLYRALEAFF	TGCAGTGCTCCTCTCTATCGGGCCCTTGAAGCTTTCTTT
medium-sized	TRBV6-1	TRBJ1-2	NA	CASSEDRVSYGYTF	TGTGCCAGCAGTGAAGACAGGGTTTCTTATGGCTACACCTTC
many	TRBV2	TRBJ2-6	NA	CASSVGSGANVLTF	TGTGCCAGCAGTGTAGGCTCTGGGGCCAACGTCCTGACTTTC
NA	TRBV7-9	TRBJ2-3	NA	CASSPSGLADTQYF	TGTGCCAGCAGCCCCTCCGGGTTAGCAGATACGCAGTATTTT
NA	TRBV2	TRBJ1-1	NA	CASSEAPIHGTEAFF	TGTGCCAGCAGTGAAGCACCAATACACGGCACTGAAGCTTTCTTT
medium-sized	TRBV15	TRBJ1-5	NA	CATSREVGHNNQPQHF	TGTGCCACCAGCAGAGAGGTCGGCCATAACAATCAGCCCCAGCATTTT
medium-sized	TRBV6-2/TRBV6-3	TRBJ2-1	NA	CASSYGGINEQFF	TGTGCCAGCAGTTACGGAGGGATCAATGAGCAGTTCTTC
medium-sized	TRBV29-1	TRBJ1-2	NA	CSVEDSQDHSDYGYTF	TGCAGCGTTGAGGACTCTCAGGACCATTCGGACTATGGCTACACCTTC
few	TRBV20-1	TRBJ2-1	NA	CSARWQSYNEQFF	TGCAGTGCTAGATGGCAATCCTACAATGAGCAGTTCTTC